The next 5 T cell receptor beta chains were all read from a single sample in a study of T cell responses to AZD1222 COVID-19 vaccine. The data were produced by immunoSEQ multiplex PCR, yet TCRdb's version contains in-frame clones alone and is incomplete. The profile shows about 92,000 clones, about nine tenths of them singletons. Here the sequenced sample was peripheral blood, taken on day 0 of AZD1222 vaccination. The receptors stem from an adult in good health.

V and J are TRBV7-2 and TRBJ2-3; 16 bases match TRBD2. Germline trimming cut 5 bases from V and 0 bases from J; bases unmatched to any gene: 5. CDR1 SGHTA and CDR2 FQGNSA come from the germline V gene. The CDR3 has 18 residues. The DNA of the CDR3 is TGTGCCAGCAGCCCCCCGGGACTAGCGGGGGGGAGCACAGATACGCAGTATTTT. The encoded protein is CASSPPGLAGGSTDTQYF.

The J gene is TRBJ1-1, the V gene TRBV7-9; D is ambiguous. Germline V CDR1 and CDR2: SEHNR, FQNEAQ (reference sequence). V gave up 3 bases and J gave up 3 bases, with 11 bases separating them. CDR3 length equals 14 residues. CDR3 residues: CASSFAARDTEAFF. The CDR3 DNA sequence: TGTGCCAGCAGCTTTGCCGCCCGGGACACTGAAGCTTTCTTT.

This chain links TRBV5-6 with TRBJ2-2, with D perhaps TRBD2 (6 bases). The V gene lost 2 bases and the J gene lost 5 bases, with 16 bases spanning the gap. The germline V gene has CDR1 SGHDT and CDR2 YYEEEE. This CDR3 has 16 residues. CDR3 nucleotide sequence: TGTGCCAGCAGCTTTCGAACGTGGGAGGAAACCGGGGAGCTGTTTTTT. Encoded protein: CASSFRTWEETGELFF. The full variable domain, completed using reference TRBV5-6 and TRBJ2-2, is DAGVTQSPTHLIKTRGQQVTLRCSPKSGHDTVSWYQQALGQGPQFIFQYYEEEERQRGNFPDRFSGHQFPNYSSELNVNALLLGDSALYLCASSFRTWEETGELFFGEGSRLTVL.

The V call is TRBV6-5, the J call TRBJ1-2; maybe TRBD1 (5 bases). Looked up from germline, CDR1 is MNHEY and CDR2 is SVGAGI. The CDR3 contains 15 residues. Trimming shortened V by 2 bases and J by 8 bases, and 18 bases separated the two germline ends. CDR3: CASSYIGTSTAGYTF. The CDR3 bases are TGTGCCAGCAGTTACATTGGGACCTCAACGGCGGGCTACACCTTC.

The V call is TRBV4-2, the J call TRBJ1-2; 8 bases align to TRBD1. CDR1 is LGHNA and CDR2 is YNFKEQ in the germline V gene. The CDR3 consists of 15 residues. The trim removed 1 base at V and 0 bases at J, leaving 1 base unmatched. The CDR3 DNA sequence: TGTGCCAGCAGCCAAGCAGGGGGCGCTAACTATGGCTACACCTTC. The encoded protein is CASSQAGGANYGYTF.